Listed below are T cell receptor beta chains from one sample, sequenced in a study of cytomegalovirus exposure and HLA in healthy donors. Sequenced by immunoSEQ multiplex PCR; TCRdb stores in-frame clones only, minus some. The data show some 180,000 clones, around 80% seen once. The sequencing sample was made of PBMCs. These receptors were taken from a man younger than 35 in good health and CMV-seronegative. CDR3s include the opening cysteine and the closing phenylalanine or tryptophan. The D gene is left open where the match is weak. Clone size appears in some rows only: once, few, many, or a class for an expanded clone.

v_call,j_call,clone_size,d_call,cdr3_length,cdr3_nt,cdr3_aa
TRBV27,TRBJ1-5,once,TRBD1,15,TGTGCCAGCAGTCACGGACAGGGGGCCGATCAGCCCCAGCATTTT,CASSHGQGADQPQHF
TRBV6-1,TRBJ1-5,-,-,13,TGTGCCAGCAGTGGACAGGTACATCAGCCCCAGCATTTT,CASSGQVHQPQHF
TRBV6-5,TRBJ1-2,-,-,14,TGTGCCAGCAGTCCCTCTGATGGAGGCTATGGCTACACCTTC,CASSPSDGGYGYTF
TRBV5-1,TRBJ2-3,-,TRBD2,15,TGCGCCAGCAGCTTGACTAGCGGGGGGTTGGATACGCAGTATTTT,CASSLTSGGLDTQYF
TRBV4-1,TRBJ2-7,-,TRBD2,16,TGCGCCAGCAGCCAAGATTGGGGGACTACCTACTACGAGCAGTACTTC,CASSQDWGTTYYEQYF
TRBV6-5,TRBJ1-4,-,-,14,TGTGCCAGCAGACCATGGGGGGGCCGTGAAAAACTGTTTTTT,CASRPWGGREKLFF
TRBV9,TRBJ2-5,-,-,13,TGTGCCAGCAGCGCCTCAGGGATACAGACCCAGTACTTC,CASSASGIQTQYF
TRBV5-1,TRBJ2-3,-,TRBD2,17,TGCGCCAGCAGCTCCAGACTAGCGGGGGTTAGCACAGATACGCAGTATTTT,CASSSRLAGVSTDTQYF
TRBV7-6,TRBJ1-3,-,-,15,TGTGCCAGCAGCTTAGTTACTAACTCTGGAAACACCATATATTTT,CASSLVTNSGNTIYF
TRBV7-3,TRBJ2-1,-,-,13,TGTGCCAGCAGCTTACGCGGATACAATGAGCAGTTCTTC,CASSLRGYNEQFF
TRBV6-4,TRBJ2-2,-,TRBD2,16,TGTGCCAGCAGTGACTCGGGACTAGCGGGGGCCGGGGAGCTGTTTTTT,CASSDSGLAGAGELFF
TRBV27,TRBJ2-1,-,TRBD2,14,TGTGCCAGCCTAGCGGGCAGGGCAAACGGTGAGCAGTTCTTC,CASLAGRANGEQFF
TRBV10-1,TRBJ2-3,-,-,15,TGCGCCAGCAGTGTTGACAGTTCGCTCTCAGATACGCAGTATTTT,CASSVDSSLSDTQYF
TRBV7-6,TRBJ2-3,-,-,15,TGTGCCAGCAGCTGGAAAGCGGGTTTCACAGATACGCAGTATTTT,CASSWKAGFTDTQYF
TRBV18,TRBJ1-3,-,TRBD1,15,TGTGCCAGCTCACCGGGACAGATCTCTGGAAACACCATATATTTT,CASSPGQISGNTIYF
TRBV7-9,TRBJ1-2,-,-,14,TGTGCCAGCAGCCACCGGGGTTCTAACTATGGCTACACCTTC,CASSHRGSNYGYTF
TRBV15,TRBJ2-6,medium-sized,TRBD1,16,TGTGCCACCAGCAGGACAGGGGGCTCTGGGGCCAACGTCCTGACTTTC,CATSRTGGSGANVLTF
TRBV9,TRBJ2-7,-,-,14,TGTGCCAGCAGCGTAGCGGACAGCTCCTACGAGCAGTACTTC,CASSVADSSYEQYF
TRBV5-1,TRBJ1-3,-,-,15,TGCGCCAGCAGCAACGGAGACTACTCTGGAAACACCATATATTTT,CASSNGDYSGNTIYF
TRBV7-9,TRBJ2-7,-,-,13,TGTGCCAGCAGCCCCGGTTGGTCCTACGAGCAGTACTTC,CASSPGWSYEQYF
TRBV6-4,TRBJ2-1,-,-,15,TGTGCCAGCAGTGAGCGCGACATCTCCTACAATGAGCAGTTCTTC,CASSERDISYNEQFF
TRBV6-1,TRBJ1-1,-,-,14,TGTGCCAGCAAAAGGGACACAATGAACACTGAAGCTTTCTTT,CASKRDTMNTEAFF
TRBV29-1,TRBJ1-1,-,-,13,TGCAGCGTTGGGAAAGGCCGGGACACTGCAGCTTTCTTT,CSVGKGRDTAAFF
TRBV5-1,TRBJ2-1,-,TRBD2,15,TGCGCCAGCACTCTGACTAGCGGGGTTTACAATGGGCAGTTCTTC,CASTLTSGVYNGQFF
TRBV5-1,TRBJ2-5,few,-,14,TGCGCCAGCAGGAGTACAGAGACCCGGGAGACCCAGTACTTC,CASRSTETRETQYF
TRBV28,TRBJ2-7,-,-,12,TGTGCCAGCAGTTTAGTAGGGAGTGAGCAGTACTTC,CASSLVGSEQYF
TRBV4-1,TRBJ1-2,-,-,13,TGCGCCAGCAGCCAGCCGGGGATACAAGGCTACACCTTC,CASSQPGIQGYTF
TRBV28,TRBJ2-1,-,-,13,TGTGCCAGCAGTCAAGGGGGGGGCAATGAGCAGTTCTTC,CASSQGGGNEQFF
TRBV19,TRBJ2-3,-,TRBD2,18,TGTGCCAGTAGTATAGACCCCCCGGCTAGCGGGGCCCAGGCCACGCAGTATTTT,CASSIDPPASGAQATQYF
TRBV9,TRBJ2-1,once,TRBD2,16,TGTGCCAGCAGCGTCACTAGCGGGGGGCGAAACAATGAGCAGTTCTTC,CASSVTSGGRNNEQFF
TRBV7-9,TRBJ1-6,-,-,14,TGTGCCAGCAGCCCTCTCCTCGGAGGATCACCCCTCCACTTT,CASSPLLGGSPLHF
TRBV5-1,TRBJ2-6,-,-,19,TGCGCCAGCAGCTTGGCGCCAGGGGTGCTACCCTCTGGGGCCAACGTCCTGACTTTC,CASSLAPGVLPSGANVLTF
TRBV5-4,TRBJ2-3,-,TRBD2,16,TGTGCCAGCAGCTCCGGGAGGGGGGCTTGGACAGATACGCAGTATTTT,CASSSGRGAWTDTQYF
TRBV9,TRBJ1-3,-,TRBD1,15,TGTGCCAGCAGCGTAGGACAGGGTTCTGGAAACACCATATATTTT,CASSVGQGSGNTIYF
TRBV28,TRBJ1-1,-,TRBD1,15,TGTGCCAGCAGGATACAGGGGCCCCGAGGTGTTGAAGCTTTCTTT,CASRIQGPRGVEAFF
TRBV28,TRBJ1-1,-,TRBD1,12,TGTGCCAGCAGGACCGGACAGGGGGAAGCTTTCTTT,CASRTGQGEAFF
TRBV30,TRBJ2-3,-,TRBD2,15,TGTGCCTGGACCCCCGCTAGCGGGAGGGCAGATACGCAGTATTTT,CAWTPASGRADTQYF
TRBV19,TRBJ2-5,-,TRBD1,16,TGTGCCAGTAGTACGCTAACAGGGGCGAGGGAAGAGACCCAGTACTTC,CASSTLTGAREETQYF
TRBV7-6,TRBJ1-5,-,-,13,TGTGCCAGCAGCCAACCCAGGGGTCAGCCCCAGCATTTT,CASSQPRGQPQHF
TRBV10-1,TRBJ1-6,-,-,17,TGCGCCAGCAGGACCCGGGCAGGGGAACCCTATAATTCACCCCTCCACTTT,CASRTRAGEPYNSPLHF
TRBV15,TRBJ1-4,few,TRBD1,16,TGTGCCACCAGCAGAGCTCCGACAGGGTGGGGTGAAAAACTGTTTTTT,CATSRAPTGWGEKLFF
TRBV30,TRBJ1-1,few,TRBD1,15,TGTGCCTGGAGTGTATGGGCGGACAGGGATACTTACGGTTTCTTT,CAWSVWADRDTYGFF
TRBV11-2,TRBJ1-1,-,-,14,TGTGCCAGCAGCTTAGGTGTGAGGAACACTGAAGCTTTCTTT,CASSLGVRNTEAFF
TRBV5-4,TRBJ2-1,-,-,17,TGTGCCAGCAGCTTCCGCTTGTCCGGGACTTCCGACAATGAGCAGTTCTTC,CASSFRLSGTSDNEQFF
TRBV5-1,TRBJ1-2,-,TRBD1,14,TGCGCCAGCAGCTTTACCACAGGGGCGGAGGGCTACACCTTC,CASSFTTGAEGYTF
TRBV7-3,TRBJ2-1,-,-,13,TGTGCCAGCAGTTCCAGCTCCTACAATGAGCAGTTCTTC,CASSSSSYNEQFF
TRBV28,TRBJ1-1,-,TRBD1,15,TGTGCCAGCAGCTCCTCCCAGGGGGGGAACACTGAAGCTTTCTTT,CASSSSQGGNTEAFF
TRBV5-1,TRBJ2-1,-,TRBD2,18,TGCGCCAGCAGCTTAACCCAATTTCTAGCGGGAGGCCTCAATGAGCAGTTCTTC,CASSLTQFLAGGLNEQFF
TRBV5-6,TRBJ2-3,-,-,18,TGTGCCAGCAGCTTGGTAGCGGCAGGGAGGTCGAGCACAGATACGCAGTATTTT,CASSLVAAGRSSTDTQYF
TRBV29-1,TRBJ1-2,few,-,11,TGCAGCGTCGTTCGGGAATATGGCTACACCTTC,CSVVREYGYTF
TRBV18,TRBJ2-5,-,-,14,TGTGCCAGCTCACCCGGGACTCTAGGAGAGACCCAGTACTTC,CASSPGTLGETQYF
TRBV30,TRBJ1-3,-,-,13,TGTGCTTCCCGGGGACTCTCTGGAAACACCATATATTTT,CASRGLSGNTIYF
TRBV20-1,TRBJ2-5,-,-,11,TGCAGTGCTCTAATCAGCGCGGGCCAGTACTTC,CSALISAGQYF
TRBV2,TRBJ2-7,-,TRBD1,15,TGTGCCAGCAGTGTTTTAGGGACAGGGACCTTCGAGCAGTACTTC,CASSVLGTGTFEQYF